Listed below are T cell receptor beta chains from one sample, sequenced in a study of T cell responses to AZD1222 COVID-19 vaccine. Some clones are missing from TCRdb's copy, which holds only in-frame ones; the method was immunoSEQ multiplex PCR. Of approximately 140,000 clones listed, more than 85% were seen once; the top ten hold approximately 3.6%. The material was peripheral blood, obtained 28 days after the second AZD1222 dose. These TCRs come from an adult who received the AZD1222 COVID-19 vaccine. Both conserved end residues are part of each CDR3. The D gene is left open where the match is weak. Only some rows state a clone size, as once, few, many or a class for expanded clones.

j_call: TRBJ2-2
d_call: TRBD2
clone_size: -
v_call: TRBV5-1
cdr3_nt: TGCGCCAGCAGCTTCTCACTAGCGGGAGGCACCGGGGAGCTGTTTTTT
cdr3_aa: CASSFSLAGGTGELFF

j_call: TRBJ2-2
d_call: -
clone_size: -
v_call: TRBV6-5
cdr3_nt: TGTGCCAGCAGGGTGGAGGGCGGGGAGCTGTTTTTT
cdr3_aa: CASRVEGGELFF

j_call: TRBJ2-1
d_call: -
clone_size: -
v_call: TRBV19
cdr3_nt: TGTGCCAGTAAGCTAGCTCTGAGATCGGATGAGCAGTTCTTC
cdr3_aa: CASKLALRSDEQFF

j_call: TRBJ2-2
d_call: -
clone_size: -
v_call: TRBV7-3
cdr3_nt: TGTGCCAGTAGCTCGATTCGATCCGGGGAGCTGTTTTTT
cdr3_aa: CASSSIRSGELFF

j_call: TRBJ1-2
d_call: -
clone_size: -
v_call: TRBV2
cdr3_nt: TGTGCCAGCAGTGAGCAGGGGAACTATGGCTACACCTTC
cdr3_aa: CASSEQGNYGYTF

j_call: TRBJ1-4
d_call: TRBD1
clone_size: -
v_call: TRBV4-3
cdr3_nt: TGCGCCAGCAGCCAACGACAGGGGGCAGGTGAAAAACTGTTTTTT
cdr3_aa: CASSQRQGAGEKLFF

j_call: TRBJ2-7
d_call: -
clone_size: -
v_call: TRBV5-1
cdr3_nt: TGCGCCAGCAGCTTGGAGGGGGTTCACTACGAGCAGTACTTC
cdr3_aa: CASSLEGVHYEQYF

j_call: TRBJ2-1
d_call: -
clone_size: few
v_call: TRBV6-2/TRBV6-3
cdr3_nt: TGTGCCAGCAGCACCGCGAGGGGAAAGCGGGTGAGCAATGAGCAGTTCTTC
cdr3_aa: CASSTARGKRVSNEQFF

j_call: TRBJ2-7
d_call: -
clone_size: -
v_call: TRBV6-6
cdr3_nt: TGTGCCAGCAGTTACCGCAGCTCCTACGAGCAGTACTTC
cdr3_aa: CASSYRSSYEQYF

j_call: TRBJ2-7
d_call: -
clone_size: -
v_call: TRBV4-3
cdr3_nt: TGCGCCAGCAGCCAAGATCTTTCCAGCGGGTTCTACGAGCAGTACTTC
cdr3_aa: CASSQDLSSGFYEQYF

j_call: TRBJ2-5
d_call: -
clone_size: -
v_call: TRBV4-1
cdr3_nt: TGCGCCAGCAGCCAAGATCCCCAAGAGACCCAGTACTTC
cdr3_aa: CASSQDPQETQYF

j_call: TRBJ1-1
d_call: -
clone_size: -
v_call: TRBV29-1
cdr3_nt: TGCAGCGTTGAAGAAATCGGAATGGGAGGCACTGAAGCTTTCTTT
cdr3_aa: CSVEEIGMGGTEAFF

j_call: TRBJ2-1
d_call: -
clone_size: -
v_call: TRBV9
cdr3_nt: TGTGCCAGCAGCGTAATGAAAGGTGTTGGGCACAATGAGCAGTTCTTC
cdr3_aa: CASSVMKGVGHNEQFF

j_call: TRBJ1-6
d_call: TRBD1
clone_size: -
v_call: TRBV6-1
cdr3_nt: TGTGCCAGCAGTGGTGAGGGACAGGGAGTGAATTCACCCCTCCACTTT
cdr3_aa: CASSGEGQGVNSPLHF

j_call: TRBJ1-5
d_call: -
clone_size: -
v_call: TRBV6-5
cdr3_nt: TGTGCCAGCACCCGTACTAGCAATCAGCCCCAGCATTTT
cdr3_aa: CASTRTSNQPQHF

j_call: TRBJ1-1
d_call: -
clone_size: -
v_call: TRBV16
cdr3_nt: TGTGCCAGCAGCCAATTAAGGGCAGATGTGAACACTGAAGCTTTCTTT
cdr3_aa: CASSQLRADVNTEAFF

j_call: TRBJ1-2
d_call: TRBD1
clone_size: -
v_call: TRBV3-1/TRBV3-2
cdr3_nt: TGTGCCAGCAGCCAAGGAAAAAGGGACAGATATGGCTACACCTTC
cdr3_aa: CASSQGKRDRYGYTF

j_call: TRBJ2-2
d_call: TRBD2
clone_size: -
v_call: TRBV9
cdr3_nt: TGTGCCAGCAGCACTAGCGGGAGGGCCGGGTTGGTCGGGGAGCTGTTTTTT
cdr3_aa: CASSTSGRAGLVGELFF

j_call: TRBJ2-7
d_call: TRBD1
clone_size: few
v_call: TRBV19
cdr3_nt: TGTGCCAGTAGCACCACAGGGGCGGCCTACGAGCAGTACTTC
cdr3_aa: CASSTTGAAYEQYF

j_call: TRBJ1-3
d_call: TRBD1
clone_size: -
v_call: TRBV18
cdr3_nt: TGTGCCAGCTCACCCAGCGGGACAGGGGCTGGAAACACCATATATTTT
cdr3_aa: CASSPSGTGAGNTIYF